These 4 T cell receptor beta chains were sequenced from one sample in a study of cytomegalovirus exposure and HLA in healthy donors. The PCR employed 60 Vbeta primers together with 13 Jbeta primers. Measured with immunoSEQ multiplex PCR; TCRdb has only the in-frame clones, and not every one. Among 200,000 to 250,000 clones listed, approximately 87% were seen once. The sequenced sample consisted of PBMCs. The source of these receptors is a human donor in good health.

J is TRBJ2-7 and V is TRBV19; maybe TRBD1 (6 bases). V was cut by 6 bases and J by 2 bases, with 20 bases left in between. Germline V gene data show CDR1 as LNHDA and CDR2 as SQIVND (reference sequence). The CDR3 is 16 residues long. The CDR3 coding sequence is TGTGCCAGTAGGCCAGCGGCGCAGGGGACAACCTACGAGCAGTACTTC. It is translated as CASRPAAQGTTYEQYF. The full variable domain, its missing parts supplied by reference TRBV19 and TRBJ2-7, is DGGITQSPKYLFRKEGQNVTLSCEQNLNHDAMYWYRQDPGQGLRLIYYSQIVNDFQKGDIAEGYSVSREKKESFPLTVTSAQKNPTAFYLCASRPAAQGTTYEQYFGPGTRLTVT.

This clone has just a few counts. The chain carries TRBV10-3 and TRBJ2-3; no reliable D call. V was pared by 5 bases and J by 3 bases, with 3 bases between. This CDR3 contains 11 residues. Germline V lookup: CDR1 ENHRY, CDR2 SYGVKD. The CDR3 is CAISSTDTQYF. The CDR3 DNA reads TGTGCCATCAGTTCAACAGATACGCAGTATTTT.

The chain recombines TRBV4-1 with TRBJ2-3; 8 bases match TRBD1. J was trimmed by 2 bases and V by 5 bases; bases with no gene match: 12. This CDR3 is 17 amino acids long. Germline loops: CDR1 MGHRA, CDR2 YSYEKL. CDR3 residues: CASSSLGQGITTDTQYF. CDR3 in DNA: TGCGCCAGCAGCTCCCTTGGACAGGGAATCACCACAGATACGCAGTATTTT.

The rearrangement uses TRBV12-5 and TRBJ2-1, with 10 bases lining up with TRBD2. V lost 1 base to trimming and J lost 4 bases; unmatched junction nucleotides: 7. The CDR3 runs to 17 residues. The germline V gene encodes CDR1 LGHNT and CDR2 FRNRAP. Written as DNA, the CDR3 is TGTGCTAGTGGTTTGGGAGCGGGAGGGCCACGGTACAATGAGCAGTTCTTC. It is translated as CASGLGAGGPRYNEQFF.